One T cell receptor (beta chain) is described in this entry. The authors' processing: Reference gene primer amplification gave estimated nucleated cell counts. The table came from immunoSEQ multiplex PCR; TCRdb's copy has only in-frame clones and leaves some out. The V and J calls and clone size were taken over from that table, and D and trimming were inferred from the DNA. The sample includes about 160,000 clones, about 80% of them seen just once. Trimming stripped 5 bases from V and 3 bases from J, with 14 bases between. The CDR3 sequence is 14 residues long. Germline V CDR1 and CDR2: SGHDT, YYEEEE. This record comes from a study of blood T cell repertoires in COVID-19. Study-level information: The United States, Italy and Spain were the sources of the acute and convalescent COVID-19 samples. T cells, B-cell-depleted T cells, or PBMCs provided the cDNA or gDNA that served as material.

V is TRBV5-6 and J is TRBJ1-1; D unresolved. The sequencing sample was made of peripheral blood. This clonotype was sampled from an elderly woman with acute or convalescent COVID-19. The CDR3 DNA reads as TGTGCCAGCAGACGTGGCGGGCCCTACACTGAAGCTTTCTTT. This gives the protein CASRRGGPYTEAFF.